These 32 T cell receptor beta chains were all obtained from the same sample, sequenced in a study of blood T cell repertoires in COVID-19. Clones were sequenced by immunoSEQ multiplex PCR, and TCRdb holds only the in-frame ones, with some missing. The sample includes more than 80,000 clones, around 85% of them seen just once. Input material: peripheral blood. These receptors were taken from an elderly woman with COVID-19, enrolled during active disease.

The chain recombines TRBV2 with TRBJ2-5, with D possibly matching TRBD1 (5 bases). V lost 6 bases to trimming and J lost 7 bases, with 18 bases between them. CDR1 SNHLY and CDR2 FYNNEI come from the germline V gene. CDR3 length: 14 amino acids. CDR3 DNA: TGTGCCAGCAGCCCCGGACAAGCAATCGGGACCCAGTACTTC. Residues: CASSPGQAIGTQYF. The complete variable domain, with remaining parts taken from reference TRBV2 and TRBJ2-5, reads EPEVTQTPSHQVTQMGQEVILRCVPISNHLYFYWYRQILGQKVEFLVSFYNNEISEKSEIFDDQFSVERPDGSNFTLKIRSTKLEDSAMYFCASSPGQAIGTQYFGPGTRLLVL.

This clone was seen just once. The gene calls are TRBV19 and TRBJ2-3, with 10 nucleotides matching TRBD2. Trimming at V came to 5 bases and at J to 4 bases, leaving 9 bases not matched to a gene. Germline CDR1 and CDR2: LNHDA and SQIVND (reference sequence). The CDR3 length is 16 residues. CDR3 DNA sequence: TGTGCCAGTAGTGAAGTACTAGCGGGATTCGCAGATACGCAGTATTTT. This codes for CASSEVLAGFADTQYF.

The CDR3 region is CASSNGLAQFF. In nucleotides, the CDR3 is TGTGCCAGCAGCAACGGACTAGCCCAGTTCTTC. This chain joins TRBV3-1 (or the pseudogene TRBV3-2) and TRBJ2-1, with 8 bases matching TRBD2. The V and J ends lost 5 bases and 13 bases, in that order; junction bases with no gene match: 4. CDR3 length: 11 residues. Germline CDR1 and CDR2: LGHDT and YNNKEL (reference sequence).

The chain uses TRBV18 and TRBJ1-1; D is perhaps TRBD1 (5 bases). Deletions cut 3 bases from V and 5 bases from J, with 19 bases between. The germline CDR1 and CDR2 sequences are KGHSH and LQKENI. The CDR3 has 16 residues. CDR3 nucleotides: TGTGCCAGCTCACCCCTAACCGGGACTTTCGCTACTGAAGCTTTCTTT. Protein product: CASSPLTGTFATEAFF.

The chain has TRBV5-4 and TRBJ2-3; 8 positions agree with TRBD2. Trimming cost V 0 bases and J 0 bases; bases outside gene matches: 6. Germline-derived CDR1 and CDR2 are SGHNT and YYREEE (reference sequence). CDR3 size: 17 residues. Here the CDR3 reads CASSLGLLAASTDTQYF. For the CDR3, the DNA is TGTGCCAGCAGCTTGGGTCTACTAGCGGCTAGCACAGATACGCAGTATTTT.

The V call is TRBV20-1, the J call TRBJ2-5; 9 bases are a match to TRBD1. Germline CDR1 and CDR2: DFQATT and SNEGSKA (reference sequence). The V and J ends lost 3 bases and 5 bases, in that order; junction bases with no gene match: 7. The CDR3 is 14 amino acids. CDR3 DNA sequence: TGCAGTGCTAGTAGCGGACAGGGGAGGGAGACCCAGTACTTC. It encodes CSASSGQGRETQYF.

The genes are TRBV5-1 and TRBJ2-7; D is perhaps TRBD1 (6 bases). Trimming left V 1 base short and J 4 bases short, with 12 bases between. Per the germline V gene, CDR1 is SGHRS and CDR2 is YFSETQ. This CDR3 comprises 14 residues. DNA for the CDR3: TGCGCCAGCAGCTTGTTCAACAGGGCTTACGAGCAGTACTTC. Translation: CASSLFNRAYEQYF.

The chain employs TRBV18 and TRBJ1-1; D not certain. The CDR3 is 14 amino acids. V dropped 2 bases and J dropped 0 bases, with 7 bases sitting between them. Germline V gene data show CDR1 as KGHSH and CDR2 as LQKENI. CDR3 sequence: CASSPSSMNTEAFF. Here the CDR3 DNA reads TGTGCCAGCTCACCATCCAGTATGAACACTGAAGCTTTCTTT.

This clone was observed a single time. The chain links TRBV6-5 to TRBJ2-7; 9 nucleotides match TRBD1. The CDR3 has 12 amino acids. The germline V gene has CDR1 MNHEY and CDR2 SVGAGI. V lost 5 bases, J lost 6 bases, and 2 bases stayed unmatched. This CDR3 is CASSRTGVEQYF. The CDR3 DNA sequence: TGTGCCAGCAGTAGGACAGGGGTCGAGCAGTACTTC.

Concerning this clone: Compared with germline, one end of the junction differs, possibly owing to a read error. This chain links TRBV7-7 with TRBJ2-6; 9 nucleotides line up with TRBD1. CDR3 length: 18 amino acids. CDR1 SSHAT and CDR2 FNYEAQ come from the germline V gene (reference sequence). CDR3 DNA: TGTGCTAGCAGCGCCGGGACAGGGATCCTCTCTGGGGCCAACGTCCTGACTTTC. Its translation: CASSAGTGILSGANVLTF.

The chain links TRBV28 to TRBJ2-7, with TRBD2 matching 9 bases. Per the germline V gene, CDR1 is MDHEN and CDR2 is SYDVKM. V was pared by 5 bases and J by 0 bases, with 5 bases of the junction left unmatched. This CDR3 is built from 15 residues. The CDR3 nucleotides are TGTGCCAGCAGTGTCCTAGCGGGATCCTCCTACGAGCAGTACTTC. Translated: CASSVLAGSSYEQYF.

The V and J genes are TRBV3-1 (or the pseudogene TRBV3-2) and TRBJ1-1; no definite D call. V lost 4 bases and J lost 0, with 6 bases in between. The V gene's germline CDR1 is LGHDT and CDR2 YNNKEL (reference sequence). This CDR3 is 13 amino acids long. CDR3 DNA sequence: TGTGCCAGCAGCCGACTAATGAACACTGAAGCTTTCTTT. This translates into CASSRLMNTEAFF.

This sequence joins TRBV6-4 and TRBJ2-3; 14 nucleotides line up with TRBD2. This CDR3 region has 16 residues. The V gene end was trimmed by 4 bases and the J gene end by 6 bases; junction bases not matched to a gene: 6. Looked up from germline, CDR1 is MRHNA and CDR2 is SNTAGT. CDR3 residues: CASSVTSGGAGDTQYF. The DNA for the CDR3 is TGTGCCAGCAGTGTGACTAGCGGGGGGGCCGGGGATACGCAGTATTTT.

The DNA for the CDR3 is TGTGCCAGCAGTTCCTCCGGGACAGGGGGCTACGAGCAGTACTTC. It encodes CASSSSGTGGYEQYF. The rearrangement joins TRBV27 to TRBJ2-7; 11 bases map to TRBD1. Losses at the gene ends were 4 bases for V and 3 bases for J; bases not matched to a gene: 5. Germline loops: CDR1 MNHEY, CDR2 SMNVEV (reference sequence). CDR3 length: 15 amino acids.

V gene TRBV30 combines with J gene TRBJ2-7, with D possibly matching TRBD1 (5 bases). Germline lookup yields CDR1 GTSNPN and CDR2 SVGIG (reference sequence). The length of the CDR3 is 13 residues. Trimming pared 2 bases from V and 6 bases from J, leaving 14 bases between. CDR3 region: CAWSPTTVLEQYF. The CDR3 DNA reads TGTGCCTGGAGTCCGACGACAGTTCTCGAGCAGTACTTC.

The chain combines TRBV30 with TRBJ2-1; TRBD2 aligns across 11 bases. The CDR3 has 14 amino acids. V lost 8 bases and J lost 12; bases outside the gene matches: 15. CDR1 is GTSNPN, CDR2 SVGIG, per germline (reference sequence). The CDR3 DNA reads TGTGCCGGATCTCCGGGACTAGCGGACCCAGGGCAGTTCTTC. Translated: CAGSPGLADPGQFF.

The chain joins TRBV5-1 to TRBJ1-1; 9 bases align to TRBD1. After removal of 4 bases from V and 0 bases from J, the junction contained 16 bases not matched to a gene. This CDR3 is 19 amino acids long. Germline CDR1 is SGHRS and CDR2 is YFSETQ. The CDR3 reads CASSIQSGTGRIMNTEAFF. In DNA form, the CDR3 reads TGCGCCAGCAGCATTCAATCCGGGACAGGGAGGATTATGAACACTGAAGCTTTCTTT.

The gene calls are TRBV10-3 and TRBJ1-4; TRBD1 agrees at 7 bases. After removal of 6 bases from V and 7 bases from J, the junction contained 8 bases not matched to a gene. Germline loops: CDR1 ENHRY, CDR2 SYGVKD. There are 14 residues in the CDR3. Written as DNA, the CDR3 is TGTGCCATCAGGCCGGGACAGAATATTGAAAAACTGTTTTTT. Amino acids: CAIRPGQNIEKLFF.

The rearrangement uses TRBV9 and TRBJ2-1, with 12 bases identical to TRBD2. This CDR3 is built from 18 residues. In germline, CDR1 is SGDLS, CDR2 YYNGEE. V trimming: 3 bases; J trimming: 4 bases; junction bases outside the gene matches: 11. The CDR3 coding sequence is TGTGCCAGCAGCGAACTAACTCTAGCGGGGGGGATTTACAATGAGCAGTTCTTC. This encodes CASSELTLAGGIYNEQFF.

This clone was detected a few times. The V call is TRBV18, the J call TRBJ2-7; weak D call: TRBD1 (6 bases). Trimming took 2 bases from V and 6 from J, leaving 11 bases between them. Per the germline V gene, CDR1 is KGHSH and CDR2 is LQKENI. The CDR3 is 13 amino acids. CDR3 coding DNA: TGTGCCAGCTCACCAATCTCAGGGGTCGAGCAGTACTTC. It translates to CASSPISGVEQYF.

With regard to this clone: Other DNA sequences from this sample encode an identical CDR3 as well. This rearrangement joins TRBV6-5 to TRBJ2-7; unclear D gene. This CDR3 is built from 10 residues. V gave up 5 bases and J gave up 3 bases, with 2 bases separating them. The V gene's germline CDR1 is MNHEY and CDR2 SVGAGI. The CDR3 sequence is CASSLYEQYF. CDR3 nucleotides: TGTGCCAGCAGTCTCTACGAGCAGTACTTC.

The CDR3 region has the DNA TGTGCCAGCCGCTCCTCTGCCGTGGGGGGGAGAAACATTCAGTACTTC. Translation: CASRSSAVGGRNIQYF. V usage is TRBV28 and J usage is TRBJ2-4, with 7 bases matching TRBD2. From germline, CDR1 is MDHEN and CDR2 SYDVKM. The CDR3 extends over 16 amino acids. Trimming cost V 8 bases and J 6 bases; bases outside gene matches: 16. The full variable domain, rest sourced from reference TRBV28 and TRBJ2-4, is DVKVTQSSRYLVKRTGEKVFLECVQDMDHENMFWYRQDPGLGLRLIYFSYDVKMKEKGDIPEGYSVSREKKERFSLILESASTNQTSMYLCASRSSAVGGRNIQYFGAGTRLSVL.

The chain is built from TRBV3-1 (or the pseudogene TRBV3-2) and TRBJ2-5; 9 bases match TRBD2. The CDR3 consists of 15 residues. J gave up 5 bases and V 2 bases, and 6 bases lay outside the gene matches. Germline CDR1 is LGHDT and CDR2 is YNNKEL (reference sequence). DNA of the CDR3: TGTGCCAGCAGCCAACTTCTAGCGGGGCTGGAGACCCAGTACTTC. It is translated as CASSQLLAGLETQYF.

This clone was found a few times. The rearrangement uses TRBV4-1 and TRBJ2-5; tentatively, D is TRBD2 (6 bases). Trimming took 0 bases from V and 5 from J, leaving 13 bases between them. Looked up from germline, CDR1 is MGHRA and CDR2 is YSYEKL. This CDR3 contains 15 residues. The DNA for the CDR3 is TGCGCCAGCAGCCAAGATCCTAGGAGGGAGGAGACCCAGTACTTC. As protein: CASSQDPRREETQYF.

About this clone itself: Germline is not matched at one junction end, which may reflect a read error. The V and J genes are TRBV3-1 (or the pseudogene TRBV3-2) and TRBJ1-2, with D possibly matching TRBD1 (6 bases). From germline, CDR1 is LGHDT and CDR2 YNNKEL (reference sequence). This CDR3 is built from 11 residues. The chain's CDR3 is CASSQGDTLAF. The CDR3 DNA follows: TGTGCCAGCAGCCAAGGGGACACTCTCGCCTTC.

The chain links TRBV11-3 to TRBJ2-1; D perhaps matches TRBD1 (5 bases). From germline, CDR1 is SGHNT and CDR2 YENEEA. The CDR3 sequence is 14 residues long. The ends were cut back, 3 bases at V and 5 bases at J, with 11 bases in the middle. DNA of the CDR3: TGTGCCAGCAGCTTTAGGGGCGTCAACAATGAGCAGTTCTTC. This translates into CASSFRGVNNEQFF.

The chain employs TRBV10-3 and TRBJ2-7; TRBD1 agrees at 11 bases. Trimming took 3 bases from V and 4 from J; bases not matched to a gene: 8. Germline CDR1 is ENHRY and CDR2 is SYGVKD. The CDR3 extends over 16 amino acids. In DNA form, the CDR3 reads TGTGCCATCAGTGAACCGGGACAGGGGGTACCATACGAGCAGTACTTC. Amino acids: CAISEPGQGVPYEQYF.

The J gene is TRBJ1-1, the V gene TRBV7-2, with D perhaps matching TRBD1 (6 bases). Germline lookup yields CDR1 SGHTA and CDR2 FQGNSA. Between the trimmed V and J ends, which lost 4 bases and 7 bases, there was a span of 13 bases. The CDR3 spans 13 residues. The CDR3 nucleotides read TGTGCCAGCAGCTATGGACAGCTCTATGAAGCTTTCTTT. It codes for CASSYGQLYEAFF. Variable domain in full (rest from reference TRBV7-2 and TRBJ1-1): GAGVSQSPSNKVTEKGKDVELRCDPISGHTALYWYRQSLGQGLEFLIYFQGNSAPDKSGLPSDRFSAERTGGSVSTLTIQRTQQEDSAVYLCASSYGQLYEAFFGQGTRLTVV.

The genes are TRBV6-5 and TRBJ1-5; 9 bases match TRBD1. Germline-derived CDR1 and CDR2 are MNHEY and SVGAGI. CDR3 size: 13 residues. The V segment lost 7 bases and the J segment 4 bases; nucleotides outside the gene matches: 2. CDR3 DNA: TGTGCCAGCACCGGGACAGGGAATCAGCCCCAGCATTTT. As protein: CASTGTGNQPQHF.

The chain couples TRBV10-3 to TRBJ1-1, with TRBD1 identical over 9 bases. CDR1 is ENHRY and CDR2 is SYGVKD in the germline V gene. This CDR3 has 14 amino acids. The CDR3 region is CAATTGGMNTEAFF. Written as DNA, the CDR3 is TGTGCTGCGACGACAGGGGGAATGAACACTGAAGCTTTCTTT.

The rearrangement joins TRBV5-1 to TRBJ2-5, with 16 bases matching TRBD2. Trimming took 0 bases from V and 7 from J; bases not matched to a gene: 6. The CDR3 is made up of 17 amino acids. Germline-derived CDR1 and CDR2 are SGHRS and YFSETQ. The CDR3 loop is CASSLEGLAGGPGTQYF. Written as DNA, the CDR3 is TGCGCCAGCAGCTTGGAGGGACTAGCGGGAGGGCCCGGGACCCAGTACTTC.

The sample holds one count of this clone. This sequence joins TRBV4-3 and TRBJ2-5; 7 bases agree with TRBD2. The CDR3 length is 15 residues. Germline lookup yields CDR1 LGHNA and CDR2 YSLEER. The J segment lost 4 bases and the V segment lost 4 bases, leaving 9 bases of the junction unmatched. The CDR3 reads CASSPKWGGLETQYF. The CDR3 DNA reads as TGCGCCAGCAGCCCCAAATGGGGGGGATTAGAGACCCAGTACTTC.